This T cell receptor beta chain was documented in a study of CD4 T cells in relation to SARS-CoV-2 and coronaviruses (dated by TCRdb to 2020 to 2023). About the investigation overall: In the ViraFEST assay, PBMCs were cultured with antigen for less than eleven days, after which TCR beta CDR3s were sequenced to identify clonal expansions specific to the antigen. An HIV-1 Nef peptide pool or a no-peptide culture served as the negative reference condition. HLA restriction was mapped for shared crossreactive spike epitopes using patient-derived lymphoblastoid cell lines. Memory CD4+ T cell crossreactivity between SARS-CoV-2 and common cold coronavirus spike proteins was assessed at the TCR clonotype level in the study. The Adaptive Biotechnologies TCR-sequencing kit was used for samples from a few pre-COVID donors and for the naive versus memory experiments, whereas the other data were Illumina-based. For other donors in the study, expansion assays were sequenced with a different, Illumina-based TCR-beta assay. General findings and caveats noted by the study authors: Roughly 64% of donors had memory CD4+ clonotypes that crossrecognized SARS-CoV-2 and at least one common cold coronavirus spike. Because no donor provided both pre-pandemic and post-infection samples, tracing the source of pre-existing responses was limited. Significantly weaker SARS-CoV-2-driven expansion was shown by crossreactive clones than by monoreactive clones, consistent with antigenic imprinting. Because the crossreactivity analysis focused on spike protein, crossreactivity against other viral proteins was not assessed. The study was limited by small numbers of patients and tested TCRs.

Library generation was performed with the immunoSEQ multiplex PCR assay. As for how the authors treated the data: Preprocessing removed nonproductive sequences and CDR3s not starting with C, not ending with F or W, or shorter than 7 amino acids. Antigen-specific clonotypes were called with the MANAFEST web app, based on expansion relative to reference and other culture wells. A clone was considered positive if significant expansion relative to the reference culture was observed in 2 of 3 replicate wells at an FDR below 0.05. To be called positive, a clone also had to show significant expansion compared with every other tandem well and an odds ratio greater than 5. Pairwise Levenshtein distance, computed with the stringdist R package after three terminal residues were trimmed from each end, was used as the measure of CDR3 homology. TCRdb's version of the immuneACCESS table is confined to in-frame rearrangements and falls short of the full clone set. An unresolved V gene accounts for under half of the shortfall where checked; the remainder is of unknown origin. The V and J calls and clone size are taken from that table; D and trimming were inferred from the DNA. The sample table holds just over 15,000 clones, of which about 73% were seen once. Roughly a sixth of the sample goes to the ten largest clones.

Points on this clone: Which antigen it targets is not known. There are no base qualities to consult, and no much larger clone falls within one base.

CD4+ T cells from unexposed donors were collected before the COVID-19 pandemic (2011-2018). After roughly 11 days of culture, CD4+ T cells were isolated with the EasySep CD4+ T cell isolation kit. As far as cell numbers permitted, CD4+ T cells from unexposed donors were tested for reactivity against SARS-CoV-2 S and N as well as four spike pools from common cold coronaviruses. PBMCs were cultured at 1.5 million to 2 million per well in IMDM supplemented with about 5.3% human AB serum and around 9.2 IU/ml IL-2. Half of the culture medium was replaced with fresh IL-2-containing medium on days 3 and 7. Triplicate replicate wells were generally used for each peptide culture condition. Leukapheresis product for the unexposed donors was bought commercially. PBMCs were isolated from leukapheresis product or whole blood by Ficoll-Paque PLUS gradient centrifugation. PBMCs were either cryopreserved at -140°C or used fresh in the expansion assay. The QIAamp Micro DNA Kit was used to extract genomic DNA from the CD4+ T cells.

In the germline V gene, CDR1 corresponds to MDHEN and CDR2 to SYDVKM. Inclusive of the bounding cysteine and phenylalanine, the CDR3 is 15 residues long. The entry retains the CDR3 DNA only, 45 bases that are in frame from base 1. Trimming takes 7 bases from V and 5 bases from J, and the germline ends sit 17 bases apart. Sequenced sample: CD4+ T cells from PBMCs, cultured in vitro. Here the chain combines TRBV28 and TRBJ2-2, with TRBD2 perhaps the D gene, on 6 matching bases. The origin of this receptor is a human donor in good health. The CDR3 here reads CASTRASVGTGELFF. The bases read TGTGCCAGCACCCGGGCTAGCGTCGGTACCGGGGAGCTGTTTTTT.